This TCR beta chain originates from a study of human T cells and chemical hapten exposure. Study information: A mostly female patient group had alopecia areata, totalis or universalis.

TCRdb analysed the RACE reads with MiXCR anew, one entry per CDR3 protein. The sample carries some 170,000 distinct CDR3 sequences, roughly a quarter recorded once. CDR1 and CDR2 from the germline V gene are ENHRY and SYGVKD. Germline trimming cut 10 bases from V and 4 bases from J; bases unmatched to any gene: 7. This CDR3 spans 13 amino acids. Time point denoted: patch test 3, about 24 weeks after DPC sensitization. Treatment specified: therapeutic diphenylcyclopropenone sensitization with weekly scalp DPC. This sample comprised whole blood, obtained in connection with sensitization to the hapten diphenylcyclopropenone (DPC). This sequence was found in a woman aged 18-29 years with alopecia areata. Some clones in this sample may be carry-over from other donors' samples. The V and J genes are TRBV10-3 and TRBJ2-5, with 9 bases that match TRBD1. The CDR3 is CATRDRDRETQYF. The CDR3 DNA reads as TGTGCCACCCGGGACAGGGATCGAGAGACCCAGTACTTC.